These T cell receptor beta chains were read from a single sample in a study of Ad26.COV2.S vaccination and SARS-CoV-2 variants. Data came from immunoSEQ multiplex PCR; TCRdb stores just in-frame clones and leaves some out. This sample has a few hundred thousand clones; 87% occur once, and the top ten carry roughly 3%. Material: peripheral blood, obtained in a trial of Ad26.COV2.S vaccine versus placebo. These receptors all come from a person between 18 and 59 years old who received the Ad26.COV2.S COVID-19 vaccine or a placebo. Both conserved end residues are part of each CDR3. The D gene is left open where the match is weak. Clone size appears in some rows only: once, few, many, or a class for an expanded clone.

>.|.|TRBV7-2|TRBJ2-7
TGTGCCAGCAGCTTAGGGTTTGCAGGGAGCTCCTACGAGCAGTACTTC
CASSLGFAGSSYEQYF
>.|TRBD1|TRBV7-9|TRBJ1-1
TGTGCCAGCAGCCCCGGACAGGGGGCAGTTGAAGCTTTCTTT
CASSPGQGAVEAFF
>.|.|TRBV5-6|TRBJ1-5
TGTGCCAGCAGCGCCGGCCTTCAAGGACATCGAACTCAGCCCCAGCATTTT
CASSAGLQGHRTQPQHF
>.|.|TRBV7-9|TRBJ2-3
TGTGCCAGCAGCCCTATAGCGTATAGCACAGATACGCAGTATTTT
CASSPIAYSTDTQYF
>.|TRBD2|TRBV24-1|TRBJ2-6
TGTGCCACCAGTGATGGGCGGGGGGGCAACTCCTCTGGGGCCAACGTCCTGACTTTC
CATSDGRGGNSSGANVLTF
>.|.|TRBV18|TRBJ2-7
TGTGCCAGCTCACCACTCCCGGCATCTTACGAGCAGTACTTC
CASSPLPASYEQYF
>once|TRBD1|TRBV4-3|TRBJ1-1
TGCGCCAGCAGCCAAGTGCTAGGGGGCAGACCCGTGAACACTGAAGCTTTCTTT
CASSQVLGGRPVNTEAFF
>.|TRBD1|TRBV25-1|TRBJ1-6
TGTGCCAGCAGTTTAGGGACAGCTCATTCACCCCTCCACTTT
CASSLGTAHSPLHF
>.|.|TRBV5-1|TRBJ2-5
TGCGCCAGCAGCGCCAACCAAGAGACCCAGTACTTC
CASSANQETQYF
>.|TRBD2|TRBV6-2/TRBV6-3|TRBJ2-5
TGTGCCAGCAGTATTCCGGGACTAGCGGGGGGGAGGGAGACCCAGTACTTC
CASSIPGLAGGRETQYF
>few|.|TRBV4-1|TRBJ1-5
TGCGCCAGCAGCCAAGAAAGGCAGCGCGGAGATCAGCCCCAGCATTTT
CASSQERQRGDQPQHF
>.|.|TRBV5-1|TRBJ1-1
TGCGCCAGCAGCCTCCTGCCGGGGGGTGGGGCCGGTGAAGCTTTCTTT
CASSLLPGGGAGEAFF
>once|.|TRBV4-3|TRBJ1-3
TGCGCCAGCAGCCAAGGGAACGAGGGGCTCTCTGGAAACACCATATATTTT
CASSQGNEGLSGNTIYF
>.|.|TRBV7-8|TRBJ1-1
TGTGCCAGCGGGACGAACACTGAAGCTTTCTTT
CASGTNTEAFF
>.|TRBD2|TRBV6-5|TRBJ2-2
TGTGCCAGCACTCGACTAGCGGAGAACACCGGGGAGCTGTTTTTT
CASTRLAENTGELFF
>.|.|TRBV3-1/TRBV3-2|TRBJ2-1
TGTGCCAGCAGCCAAGGCTTTGAGCAGTTCTTC
CASSQGFEQFF
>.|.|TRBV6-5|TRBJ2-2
TGTGCCAGCGGAAATGGGGTTGAGCTGTTTTTT
CASGNGVELFF
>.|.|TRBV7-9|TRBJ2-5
TGTGCCAGCACTTACCCACTTGAGGGGTGGCAAGAGACCCAGTACTTC
CASTYPLEGWQETQYF
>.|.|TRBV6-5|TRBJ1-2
TGTGCCACCATGGGACATCTAAACTATGGCTACACCTTC
CATMGHLNYGYTF
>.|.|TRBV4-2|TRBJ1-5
TGTGCCAGCAGCCAAGGTGTACAGGGCGGCAATCAGCCCCAGCATTTT
CASSQGVQGGNQPQHF
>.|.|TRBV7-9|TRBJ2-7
TGTGCCAGCAGCTTACAGGGTGGTCGGTACTTC
CASSLQGGRYF
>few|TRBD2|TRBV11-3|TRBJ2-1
TGTGCCAGCAGCTACTCCGGGACTAGCGGGGGGGCCTGGAATGAGCAGTTCTTC
CASSYSGTSGGAWNEQFF
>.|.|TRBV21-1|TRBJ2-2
TGTGCCAGCAGCAGCCCAACAGGGAAGGAAGGACTAGCGGTGAACACCGGGGAGCTGTTTTTT
CASSSPTGKEGLAVNTGELFF
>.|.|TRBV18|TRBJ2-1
TGTGCCAGCTCACCCAAGGGAGTGTACAATGAGCAGTTCTTC
CASSPKGVYNEQFF
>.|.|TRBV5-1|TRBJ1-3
TGCGCCAGCAGCGTTTCAGAGGTATCTATCCTAGATGGAAACACCATATATTTT
CASSVSEVSILDGNTIYF
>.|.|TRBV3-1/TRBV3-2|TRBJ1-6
TGTGCCAGCAGCCAAGCAGGGGCGGACAATTCACCCCTCCACTTT
CASSQAGADNSPLHF
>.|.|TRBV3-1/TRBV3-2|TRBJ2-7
TGTGCCAGCAGCCAGGCTCGTGGCGAGCAGTACTTC
CASSQARGEQYF
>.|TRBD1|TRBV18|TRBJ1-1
TGTGCCAGCTTAGGGACAGGGGGCGCTTCCACTGAAGCTTTCTTT
CASLGTGGASTEAFF
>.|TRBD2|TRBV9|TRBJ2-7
TGTGCCAGCAGCGCTTCGGGACTAGCGGGGGACGAGCAGTACTTC
CASSASGLAGDEQYF
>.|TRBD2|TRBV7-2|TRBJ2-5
TGTGCCAGCAGCTTTAGGGACTATCTGGAGACCCAGTACTTC
CASSFRDYLETQYF
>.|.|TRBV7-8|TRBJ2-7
TGTGCCAGCAGCTTGGGGGGGCCCTCCTACGAGCAGTACTTC
CASSLGGPSYEQYF
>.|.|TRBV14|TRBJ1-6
TGTGCCAGCAGCCAAGTGGGAAGATTAACTTCACCCCTCCACTTT
CASSQVGRLTSPLHF
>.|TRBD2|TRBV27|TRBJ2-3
TGTGCCAGCAGTCCAATCGGGACTAGCGGGAACACAGATACGCAGTATTTT
CASSPIGTSGNTDTQYF
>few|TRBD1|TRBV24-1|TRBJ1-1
TGTGCCACCCGGACAGGGGGGAACACTGAAGCTTTCTTT
CATRTGGNTEAFF
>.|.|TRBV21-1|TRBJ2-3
TGTGCCAGCAGCAAAAGGGCCGTAGATAGCGGGATCTTTTATACGCAGTATTTT
CASSKRAVDSGIFYTQYF
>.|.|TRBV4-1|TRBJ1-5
TGCGCCAGCAGCCAAGATCTGAGAGGGGGGTTTAACAATCAGCCCCAGCATTTT
CASSQDLRGGFNNQPQHF
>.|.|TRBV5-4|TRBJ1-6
TGTGCCAGCAGCTTGTCAGGGGACCCTGGGCCCCTCCACTTT
CASSLSGDPGPLHF
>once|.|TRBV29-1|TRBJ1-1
TGCAGCGTTGAAGATCTAGGAGGGAACACTGAAGCTTTCTTT
CSVEDLGGNTEAFF
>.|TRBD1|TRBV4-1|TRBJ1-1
TGCGCCAGCAGCACCTACAGGGGACTCACTGAAGCTTTCTTT
CASSTYRGLTEAFF
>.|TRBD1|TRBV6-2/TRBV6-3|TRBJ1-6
TGTGCCAGCAGTTACCCCTCGGGACAGAGGTCTCCGACCCTCCACTTT
CASSYPSGQRSPTLHF
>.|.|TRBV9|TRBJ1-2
TGTGCCAGCAACCTAGGAGAGAGGGGGGCGGAAAGCACCTTC
CASNLGERGAESTF
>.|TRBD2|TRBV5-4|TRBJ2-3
TGTGCCAGCAGCTTGGAGGTGGGACTAGCGGGAGATACGCAGTATTTT
CASSLEVGLAGDTQYF
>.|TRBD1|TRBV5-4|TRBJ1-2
TGTGCCAGCAGCCAAAAAACAGGGGTCGGCTACACCTTC
CASSQKTGVGYTF
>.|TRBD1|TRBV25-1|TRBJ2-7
TGTGCCAGCTTGACAGGGGGAAACGAGCAGTACTTC
CASLTGGNEQYF
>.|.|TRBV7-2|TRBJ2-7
TGTGCCAGCAGCTTGGGTACGAGTTCTAACGAGCAGTACTTC
CASSLGTSSNEQYF
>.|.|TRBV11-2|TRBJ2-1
TGTGCCAGCAGCTTAGTCGGTAGGAATGAGCAGTTCTTC
CASSLVGRNEQFF
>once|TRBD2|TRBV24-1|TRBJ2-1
TGTGCCACCAGGACTAGCGGTAACAATGAGCAGTTCTTC
CATRTSGNNEQFF
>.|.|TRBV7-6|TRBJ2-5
TGTGCCATCCGGTGGGGTGAGACCCAGTACTTC
CAIRWGETQYF
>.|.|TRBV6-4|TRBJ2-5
TGTGCCAGCAGTGACTCCTGGCACTTC
CASSDSWHF
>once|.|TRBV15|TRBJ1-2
TGTGCCACCAGCGGGCTGTCTGCAGGGGCGCCTGGGGTTTTCTATGGCTACACCTTC
CATSGLSAGAPGVFYGYTF